A single sample is the source of the 3 T cell receptor beta chains below, sequenced in a study of blood T cell repertoires in COVID-19. Measured with immunoSEQ multiplex PCR; TCRdb has only the in-frame clones, and not every one. Among roughly 140,000 clones listed, nearly 90% were seen once. Specimen: peripheral blood. Receptor source: a man in his 70s with acute or convalescent COVID-19.

This chain connects TRBV15 to TRBJ1-4; D unresolved. Trimming removed 0 bases from V and 8 bases from J, with 13 bases in between. The germline V gene has CDR1 LNHNV and CDR2 YYDKDF (reference sequence). This CDR3 has 15 residues. The CDR3 sequence is CATSREGGLGEKLFF. The DNA of the CDR3 is TGTGCCACCAGCAGAGAGGGAGGGTTAGGGGAAAAACTGTTTTTT. The whole variable domain, filled in from reference TRBV15 and TRBJ1-4, reads DAMVIQNPRYQVTQFGKPVTLSCSQTLNHNVMYWYQQKSSQAPKLLFHYYDKDFNNEADTPDNFQSRRPNTSFCFLDIRSPGLGDTAMYLCATSREGGLGEKLFFGSGTQLSVL.

The chain has TRBV19 and TRBJ1-1, with TRBD1 identical over 10 bases. The CDR3 extends over 16 amino acids. Per the germline V gene, CDR1 is LNHDA and CDR2 is SQIVND (reference sequence). V dropped 5 bases and J dropped 1; count of bases not matched to a gene: 7. CDR3 sequence reads: CASSDRDRGQNTEAFF. CDR3 DNA sequence: TGTGCCAGTAGTGACCGGGACAGGGGACAGAACACTGAAGCTTTCTTT.

J is TRBJ1-3 and V is TRBV6-6; D remains ambiguous. Germline values: CDR1 MNHNY, CDR2 SVGAGI (reference sequence). This CDR3 contains 13 residues. The V gene lost 5 bases and the J gene lost 2 bases, with 7 bases spanning the gap. In nucleotides, the CDR3 is TGTGCCAGCAGTGAGAGAACTGGAAACACCATATATTTT. Translating gives CASSERTGNTIYF.